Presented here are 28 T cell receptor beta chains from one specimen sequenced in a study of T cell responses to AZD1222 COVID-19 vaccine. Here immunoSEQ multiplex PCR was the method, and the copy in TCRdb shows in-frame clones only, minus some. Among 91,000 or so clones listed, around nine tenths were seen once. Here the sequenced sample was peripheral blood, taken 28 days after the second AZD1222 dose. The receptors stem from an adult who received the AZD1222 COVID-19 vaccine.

This chain's CDR3 is CATSRGWANTEAFF. Written as DNA, the CDR3 is TGTGCCACCTCCAGGGGCTGGGCGAACACTGAAGCTTTCTTT. V and J are TRBV5-6 and TRBJ1-1; possible D gene TRBD1, 6 bases. Trimming stripped 9 bases from V and 1 base from J, with 16 bases between. CDR3 length: 14 residues. Germline loops: CDR1 SGHDT, CDR2 YYEEEE.

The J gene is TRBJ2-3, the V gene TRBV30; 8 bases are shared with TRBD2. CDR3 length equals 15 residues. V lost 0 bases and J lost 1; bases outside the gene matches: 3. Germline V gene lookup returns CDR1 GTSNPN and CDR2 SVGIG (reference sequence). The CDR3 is CAWSVGTRGTDTQYF. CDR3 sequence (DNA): TGTGCCTGGAGTGTAGGGACTAGGGGCACAGATACGCAGTATTTT. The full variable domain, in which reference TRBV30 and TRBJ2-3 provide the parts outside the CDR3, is SQTIHQWPATLVQPVGSPLSLECTVEGTSNPNLYWYRQAAGRGLQLLFYSVGIGQISSEVPQNLSASRPQDRQFILSSKKLLLSDSGFYLCAWSVGTRGTDTQYFGPGTRLTVL.

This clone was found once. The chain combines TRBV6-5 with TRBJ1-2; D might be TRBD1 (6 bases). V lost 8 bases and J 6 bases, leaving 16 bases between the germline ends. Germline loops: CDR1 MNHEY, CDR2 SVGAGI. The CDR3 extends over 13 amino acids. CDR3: CASQGGERNGYTF. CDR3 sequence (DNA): TGTGCCAGCCAAGGGGGGGAAAGGAATGGCTACACCTTC.

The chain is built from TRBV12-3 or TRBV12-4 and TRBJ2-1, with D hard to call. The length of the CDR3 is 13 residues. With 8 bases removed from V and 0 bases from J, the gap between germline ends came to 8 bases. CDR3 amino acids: CASGPSSYNEQFF. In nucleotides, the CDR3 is TGTGCCAGCGGGCCGAGCTCCTACAATGAGCAGTTCTTC.

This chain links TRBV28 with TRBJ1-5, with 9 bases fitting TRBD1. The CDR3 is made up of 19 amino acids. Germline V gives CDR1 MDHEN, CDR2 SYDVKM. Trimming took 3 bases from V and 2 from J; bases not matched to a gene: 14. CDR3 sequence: CASSFHGTGSGSGNQPQHF. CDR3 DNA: TGTGCCAGCAGTTTTCACGGGACAGGGAGCGGGTCAGGCAATCAGCCCCAGCATTTT. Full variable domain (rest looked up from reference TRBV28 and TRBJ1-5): DVKVTQSSRYLVKRTGEKVFLECVQDMDHENMFWYRQDPGLGLRLIYFSYDVKMKEKGDIPEGYSVSREKKERFSLILESASTNQTSMYLCASSFHGTGSGSGNQPQHFGDGTRLSIL.

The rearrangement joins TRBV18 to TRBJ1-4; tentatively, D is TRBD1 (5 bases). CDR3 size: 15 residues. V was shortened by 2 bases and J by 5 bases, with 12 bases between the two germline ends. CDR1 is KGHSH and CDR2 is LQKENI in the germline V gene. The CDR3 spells CASSPYAQANEKLFF. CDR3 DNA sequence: TGTGCCAGCTCACCATATGCACAGGCCAATGAAAAACTGTTTTTT.

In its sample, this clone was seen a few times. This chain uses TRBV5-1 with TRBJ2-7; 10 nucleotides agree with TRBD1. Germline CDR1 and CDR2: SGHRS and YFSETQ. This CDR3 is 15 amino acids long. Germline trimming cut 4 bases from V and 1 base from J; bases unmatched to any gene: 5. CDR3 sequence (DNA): TGCGCCAGCAGCCGGGGGACAGGGGAGTCCTACGAGCAGTACTTC. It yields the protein CASSRGTGESYEQYF.

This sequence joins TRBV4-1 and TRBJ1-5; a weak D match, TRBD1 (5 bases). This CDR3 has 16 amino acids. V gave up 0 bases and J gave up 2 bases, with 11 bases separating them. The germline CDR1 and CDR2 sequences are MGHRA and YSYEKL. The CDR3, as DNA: TGCGCCAGCAGCCAAGATCAGGGTGAGGGCAATCAGCCCCAGCATTTT. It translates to CASSQDQGEGNQPQHF.

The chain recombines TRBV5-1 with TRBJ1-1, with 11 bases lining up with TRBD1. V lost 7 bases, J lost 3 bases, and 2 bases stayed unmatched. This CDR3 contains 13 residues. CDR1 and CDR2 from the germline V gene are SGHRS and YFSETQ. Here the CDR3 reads CASQGQGDTEAFF. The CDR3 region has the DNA TGCGCCAGCCAGGGACAGGGGGACACTGAAGCTTTCTTT.

CDR3: CASSPRGAGTPSYNEQFF. The CDR3 bases are TGTGCCAGCAGCCCGAGAGGAGCCGGGACACCCTCCTACAATGAGCAGTTCTTC. The chain carries TRBV9 and TRBJ2-1; D might be TRBD1 (6 bases). The V gene lost 4 bases and the J gene lost 0 bases, with 20 bases spanning the gap. CDR1 SGDLS and CDR2 YYNGEE come from the germline V gene. The CDR3 extends over 18 amino acids.

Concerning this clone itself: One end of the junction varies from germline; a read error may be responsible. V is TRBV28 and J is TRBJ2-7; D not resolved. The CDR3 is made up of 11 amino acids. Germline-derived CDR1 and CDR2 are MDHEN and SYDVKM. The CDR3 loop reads CASSLAERRSF. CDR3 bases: TGTGCCAGCAGTTTGGCGGAGCGTCGGAGCTTC.

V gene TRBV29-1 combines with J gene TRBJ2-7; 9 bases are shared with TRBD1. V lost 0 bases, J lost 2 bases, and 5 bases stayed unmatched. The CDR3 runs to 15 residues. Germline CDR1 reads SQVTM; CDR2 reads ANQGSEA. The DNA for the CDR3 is TGCAGCGTTGAAGATCCGACAGGGGGTCCCTACGAGCAGTACTTC. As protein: CSVEDPTGGPYEQYF.

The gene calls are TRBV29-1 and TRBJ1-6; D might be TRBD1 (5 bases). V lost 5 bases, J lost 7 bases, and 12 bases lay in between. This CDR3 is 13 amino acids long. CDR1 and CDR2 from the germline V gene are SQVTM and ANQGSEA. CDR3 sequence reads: CSVSQGSNSPLHF. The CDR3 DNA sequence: TGCAGCGTTTCTCAGGGCTCGAATTCACCCCTCCACTTT.

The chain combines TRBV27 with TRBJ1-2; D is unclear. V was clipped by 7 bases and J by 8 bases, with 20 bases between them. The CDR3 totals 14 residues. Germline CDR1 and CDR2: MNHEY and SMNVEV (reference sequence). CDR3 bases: TGTGCCAGCACGTCCCTCTATACACAAGGGGGCTACACCTTC. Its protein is CASTSLYTQGGYTF.

The CDR3 DNA reads TGCGCCAGCAGCCGCACGAGCGATAGCTCAAATTCACCCCTCCACTTT. It codes for CASSRTSDSSNSPLHF. This chain links TRBV4-3 with TRBJ1-6; D not certain. Germline CDR1 LGHNA, CDR2 YSLEER. The CDR3 is 16 amino acids. Trimming pared 4 bases from V and 7 bases from J, leaving 17 bases between.

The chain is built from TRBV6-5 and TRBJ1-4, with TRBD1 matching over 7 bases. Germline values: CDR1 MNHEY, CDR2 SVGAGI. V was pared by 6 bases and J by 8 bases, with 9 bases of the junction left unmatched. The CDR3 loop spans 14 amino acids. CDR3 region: CASRDDRVREKLFF. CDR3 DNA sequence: TGTGCCAGCAGGGACGACAGGGTTCGCGAAAAACTGTTTTTT.

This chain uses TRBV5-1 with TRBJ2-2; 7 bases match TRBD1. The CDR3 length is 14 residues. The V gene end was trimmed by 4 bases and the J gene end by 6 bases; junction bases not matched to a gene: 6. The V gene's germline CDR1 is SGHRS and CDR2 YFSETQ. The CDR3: CASSPTGWPGELFF. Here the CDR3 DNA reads TGCGCCAGCAGCCCGACAGGGTGGCCCGGGGAGCTGTTTTTT.

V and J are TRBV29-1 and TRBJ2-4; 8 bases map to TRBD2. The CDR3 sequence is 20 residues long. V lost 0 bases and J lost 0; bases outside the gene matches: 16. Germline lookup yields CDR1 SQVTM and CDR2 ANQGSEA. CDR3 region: CSVEDRGAGDRDSAKNIQYF. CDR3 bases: TGCAGCGTTGAAGATCGGGGAGCGGGGGATCGGGACTCAGCCAAAAACATTCAGTACTTC.

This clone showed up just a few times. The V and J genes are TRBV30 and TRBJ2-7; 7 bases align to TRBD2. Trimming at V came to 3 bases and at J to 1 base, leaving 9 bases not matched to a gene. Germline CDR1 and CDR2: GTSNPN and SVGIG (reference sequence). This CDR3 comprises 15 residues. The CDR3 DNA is TGTGCCTGGAGACGTACGGGGGGTCTTTCCTACGAGCAGTACTTC. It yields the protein CAWRRTGGLSYEQYF. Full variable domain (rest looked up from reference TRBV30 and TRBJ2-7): SQTIHQWPATLVQPVGSPLSLECTVEGTSNPNLYWYRQAAGRGLQLLFYSVGIGQISSEVPQNLSASRPQDRQFILSSKKLLLSDSGFYLCAWRRTGGLSYEQYFGPGTRLTVT.

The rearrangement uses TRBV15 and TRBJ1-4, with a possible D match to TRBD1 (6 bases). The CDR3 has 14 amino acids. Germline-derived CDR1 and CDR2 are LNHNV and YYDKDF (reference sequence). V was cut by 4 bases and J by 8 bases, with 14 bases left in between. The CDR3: CATSNGRGGEKLFF. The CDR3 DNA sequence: TGTGCCACCAGCAACGGCAGGGGAGGGGAAAAACTGTTTTTT.

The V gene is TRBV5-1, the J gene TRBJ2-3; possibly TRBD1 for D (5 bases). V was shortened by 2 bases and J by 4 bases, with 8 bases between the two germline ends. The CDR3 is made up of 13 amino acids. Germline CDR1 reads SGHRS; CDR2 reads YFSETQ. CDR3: CASSFQGPDTQYF. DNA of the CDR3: TGCGCCAGCAGCTTCCAGGGCCCAGATACGCAGTATTTT.

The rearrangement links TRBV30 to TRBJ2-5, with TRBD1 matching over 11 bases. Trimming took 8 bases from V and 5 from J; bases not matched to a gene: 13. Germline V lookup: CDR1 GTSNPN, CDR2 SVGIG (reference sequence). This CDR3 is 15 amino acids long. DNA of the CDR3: TGTGCCGGACTGCCCCGGGACAGGGGGGTCGAGACCCAGTACTTC. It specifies CAGLPRDRGVETQYF.

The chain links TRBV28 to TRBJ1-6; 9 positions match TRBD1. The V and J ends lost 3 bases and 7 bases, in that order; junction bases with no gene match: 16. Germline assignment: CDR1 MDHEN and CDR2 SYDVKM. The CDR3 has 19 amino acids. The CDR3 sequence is CASSFFWTIRDRVNSPLHF. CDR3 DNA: TGTGCCAGCAGTTTTTTTTGGACGATACGGGACAGGGTAAATTCACCCCTCCACTTT. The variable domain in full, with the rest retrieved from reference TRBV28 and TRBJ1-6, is DVKVTQSSRYLVKRTGEKVFLECVQDMDHENMFWYRQDPGLGLRLIYFSYDVKMKEKGDIPEGYSVSREKKERFSLILESASTNQTSMYLCASSFFWTIRDRVNSPLHFGNGTRLTVT.

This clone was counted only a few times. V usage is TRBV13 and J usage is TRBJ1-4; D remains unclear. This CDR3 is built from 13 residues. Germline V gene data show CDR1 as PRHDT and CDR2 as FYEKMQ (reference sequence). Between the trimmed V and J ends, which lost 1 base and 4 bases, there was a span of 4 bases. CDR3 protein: CASSLVLNEKLFF. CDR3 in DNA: TGTGCCAGCAGCTTAGTACTTAATGAAAAACTGTTTTTT.

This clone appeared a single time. The CDR3 nucleotides are TGTGCCAGCAGCCAAGGACAGGGGCTAATGAACACTGAAGCTTTCTTT. It codes for CASSQGQGLMNTEAFF. The chain carries TRBV7-9 and TRBJ1-1; 9 bases are a match to TRBD1. The CDR3 is 16 amino acids. Trimming took 5 bases from V and 0 from J; bases not matched to a gene: 7. Germline values: CDR1 SEHNR, CDR2 FQNEAQ (reference sequence).

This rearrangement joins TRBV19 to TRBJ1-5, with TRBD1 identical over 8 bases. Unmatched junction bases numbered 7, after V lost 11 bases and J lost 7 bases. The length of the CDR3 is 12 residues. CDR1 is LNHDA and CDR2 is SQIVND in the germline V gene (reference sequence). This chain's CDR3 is CASCDRGQPQHF. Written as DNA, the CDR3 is TGTGCCTCCTGCGACAGGGGCCAGCCCCAGCATTTT.

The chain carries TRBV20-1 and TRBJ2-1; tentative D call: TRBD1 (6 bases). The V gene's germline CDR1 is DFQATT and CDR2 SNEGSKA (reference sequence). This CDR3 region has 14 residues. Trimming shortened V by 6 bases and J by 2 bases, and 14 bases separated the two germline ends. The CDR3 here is CSASTGQTYNEQFF. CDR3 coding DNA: TGCAGTGCCAGTACAGGGCAAACCTACAATGAGCAGTTCTTC.

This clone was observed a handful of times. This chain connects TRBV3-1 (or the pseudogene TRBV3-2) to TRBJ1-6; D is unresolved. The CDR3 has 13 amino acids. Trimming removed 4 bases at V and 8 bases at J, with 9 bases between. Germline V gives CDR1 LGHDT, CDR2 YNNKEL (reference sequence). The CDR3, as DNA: TGTGCCAGCAGCCGTTATTCAGATTCACCCCTCCACTTT. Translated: CASSRYSDSPLHF.